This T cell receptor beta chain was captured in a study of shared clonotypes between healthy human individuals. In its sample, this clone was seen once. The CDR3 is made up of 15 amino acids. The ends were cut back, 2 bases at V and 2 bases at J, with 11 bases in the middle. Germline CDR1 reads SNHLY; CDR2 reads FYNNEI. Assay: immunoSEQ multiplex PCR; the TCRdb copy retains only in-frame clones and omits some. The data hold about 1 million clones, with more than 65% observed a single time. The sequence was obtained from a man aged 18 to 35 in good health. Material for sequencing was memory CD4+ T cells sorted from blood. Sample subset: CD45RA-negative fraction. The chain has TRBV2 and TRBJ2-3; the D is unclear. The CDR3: CASSENGLFTDTQYF. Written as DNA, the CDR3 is TGTGCCAGCAGTGAAAACGGTCTATTCACAGATACGCAGTATTTT.